This TCR beta chain was identified during a study of sequential checkpoint blockade in melanoma. The overall study: Randomization was 1:1 between first-line nivolumab→ipilimumab and ipilimumab→nivolumab. About 89 pretreatment tumor DNA samples were TCRβ immunosequenced. Roughly 20 patients had tumor biopsies before treatment and at week 13.

Treatment given: randomized to nivolumab then ipilimumab (arm A) or the reverse (arm B). This clone is judged medium-sized (0.01 to 0.1%). Clones were read by immunoSEQ multiplex PCR, and TCRdb kept only the in-frame ones, dropping some. The sample holds tens of thousands of clones, about 27% seen once. The receptor comes from a human donor with melanoma. Sequencing used tumor tissue (inferred from file names), obtained from a patient given nivolumab and ipilimumab in sequence.

CDR3 sequence reads: CSVFPGTSTEAFF. CDR3 in DNA: TGCAGCGTCTTCCCCGGGACGAGCACTGAAGCTTTCTTT. The genes are TRBV29-1 and TRBJ1-1, with a possible D match to TRBD1 (5 bases). CDR3 length: 13 amino acids. The germline CDR1 and CDR2 sequences are SQVTM and ANQGSEA. Trimming removed 6 bases from V and 4 bases from J, with 15 bases in between. Supplemented by reference TRBV29-1 and TRBJ1-1, the full variable domain reads SAVISQKPSRDICQRGTSLTIQCQVDSQVTMMFWYRQQPGQSLTLIATANQGSEATYESGFVIDKFPISRPNLTFSTLTVSNMSPEDSSIYLCSVFPGTSTEAFFGQGTRLTVV.